This TCR beta chain was retrieved from a study of shared clonotypes between healthy human individuals. The CDR3 consists of 15 residues. Germline CDR1 and CDR2: SGHRS and YFSETQ. V was shortened by 1 base and J by 0 bases, with 10 bases between the two germline ends. Assay used: immunoSEQ multiplex PCR; TCRdb lists only in-frame clones, some missing. This table has fewer than 2.5 million clones, over 85% appearing once. Sequenced input: naive CD4+ T cells from PBMCs. Regarding subset: CD45RA+ positively selected. This chain joins TRBV5-1 and TRBJ1-1; no firm D call. This sequence originates from a man between 18 and 35 years old in good health. Some clones in this sample may be carry-over from other donors' samples. Here the CDR3 DNA reads TGCGCCAGCAGCTTGACGGAGGTCATGAACACTGAAGCTTTCTTT. Translating it yields CASSLTEVMNTEAFF.